The sequence of this T cell receptor (beta chain) was determined in a study of read filtering for tumor transcriptome and immune sequencing. The wider study: DNase treatment preceded whole-transcriptome library preparation.

This clonotype has a count of ten or more. Bone marrow was sampled from every patient at the time of active disease. This library used roughly 0.4 ug RNA and molecular barcoded adaptors spanning alpha/delta and beta/gamma chains. TCRdb re-derived calls from the reads in MiXCR, one entry per CDR3 protein. The table lists approximately 57,000 distinct CDR3 sequences, approximately 13% of them singletons. V shed 0 bases and J shed 8 bases, with 19 bases lying between them. CDR3 length: 16 residues. Germline V gene lookup returns CDR1 SGHAT and CDR2 FQNNGV. The sequence was obtained from a donor older than 35 with multiple myeloma. Sequenced sample: a population of CD138-negative cells sorted from bone marrow. V gene TRBV11-2 combines with J gene TRBJ1-2, with D uncertain. The CDR3 loop reads CASSLDYGSTSAGYTF. The DNA for the CDR3 is TGTGCCAGCAGCTTAGATTACGGCAGTACTAGTGCGGGCTACACCTTC.